The 6 T cell receptor beta chains below were found in one sample sequenced in a study of low-dose radiotherapy and immunotherapy resistance in tumors (dated by TCRdb to the early 2020s). TCRdb names Illumina HiSeq 2500 as the instrument used. First-strand cDNA was synthesized with Superscript III and a set of TRAV- and TRBV-specific primers, covering both TCRalpha and TCRbeta chains. TCRs were amplified with Phusion for about 20 PCR cycles using a constant-region primer together with the adapter attached to the V primers. In-frame beta chains were kept once TCRdb had trimmed the public reads at Q25 with fastp and called clones with MiXCR. Identical CDR3 proteins give one entry, which carries the most common genes and DNA. In all, the sample holds 35,000 to 50,000 distinct CDR3 sequences, and roughly 30% of those were seen once. Less than 4% of the sample belongs to the ten largest clones. According to the study, the label for this sample's time point signals: before trial treatment.

The source material was PBMCs, sampled before treatment. Every receptor here comes from a male donor with gallbladder cancer.

The V call is TRBV5-1, the J call TRBJ1-5, with D perhaps TRBD1 (6 bases). V was clipped by 0 bases and J by 4 bases, with 8 bases between them. The CDR3 consists of 14 residues. Looked up from germline, CDR1 is SGHRS and CDR2 is YFSETQ. The CDR3 region is CASSLEGVNQPQHF. The DNA of the CDR3 is TGCGCCAGCAGCTTGGAGGGGGTTAATCAGCCCCAGCATTTT.

This chain connects TRBV12-3 or TRBV12-4 to TRBJ1-2; no clear D gene. The V end was cut by 5 bases, the J end by 1 base, with 11 bases between. CDR3 length equals 14 residues. The CDR3 spells CASSHRRINYGYTF. CDR3 coding DNA: TGTGCCAGCAGTCACCGACGGATTAACTATGGCTACACCTTC.

This clonotype was counted a few times. The chain has TRBV11-2 and TRBJ2-1; 10 bases align to TRBD1. The CDR3 loop spans 12 amino acids. Germline V gives CDR1 SGHAT, CDR2 FQNNGV. V was pared by 2 bases and J by 12 bases, with 1 base of the junction left unmatched. The CDR3 DNA is TGTGCCAGCAGCTTATGGGACAGGGGGCAGTTCTTC. This codes for CASSLWDRGQFF.

This clonotype was counted ten times or more. The gene calls are TRBV2 and TRBJ2-5; 7 bases are a match to TRBD1. The CDR3 runs 14 residues. After removal of 4 bases from V and 2 bases from J, the junction contained 4 bases not matched to a gene. In germline, CDR1 is SNHLY, CDR2 FYNNEI. CDR3 nucleotides: TGTGCCAGCAGTGCCCGACAGGGACAAGAGACCCAGTACTTC. Its protein product is CASSARQGQETQYF.

Comments on this clonotype: The junction differs from germline at one of its ends, possibly a read error. The rearrangement joins TRBV28 to TRBJ2-2, with D possibly TRBD2 on 6 matching bases. In germline, CDR1 is MDHEN, CDR2 SYDVKM. The CDR3 contains 16 residues. CDR3 in amino acids: CASGSGSGLNTGELFF. The CDR3 coding sequence is TGTGCCAGCGGGAGCGGGTCAGGGTTGAACACCGGGGAGCTTTTTTTT.

This clonotype has a count of ten or more. The chain carries TRBV7-8 and TRBJ1-2; D is ambiguous. Germline V gives CDR1 SGHVS, CDR2 FQNEAQ. Trimming shortened V by 1 base and J by 4 bases, and 4 bases separated the two germline ends. This CDR3 region has 12 residues. The CDR3 bases are TGTGCCAGCAGCTTAGATGGCTATGGCTACACCTTC. Protein: CASSLDGYGYTF.